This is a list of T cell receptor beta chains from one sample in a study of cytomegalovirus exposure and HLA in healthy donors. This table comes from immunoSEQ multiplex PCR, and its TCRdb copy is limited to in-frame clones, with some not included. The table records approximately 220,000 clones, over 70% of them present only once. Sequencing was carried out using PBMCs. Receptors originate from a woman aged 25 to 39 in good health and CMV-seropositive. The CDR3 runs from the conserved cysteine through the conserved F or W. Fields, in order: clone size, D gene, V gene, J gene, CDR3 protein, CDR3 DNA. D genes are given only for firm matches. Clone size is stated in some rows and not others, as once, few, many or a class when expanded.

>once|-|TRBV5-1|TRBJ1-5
CASRPGWGRAEPQHF
TGCGCCAGCCGACCTGGGTGGGGCAGGGCGGAGCCCCAGCATTTT
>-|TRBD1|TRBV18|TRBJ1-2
CASSPRQGDNYGYTF
TGTGCCAGCTCACCCCGACAGGGGGACAACTATGGCTACACCTTC
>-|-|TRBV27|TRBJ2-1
CASSLLGENEQFF
TGTGCCAGCAGTTTATTGGGGGAGAATGAGCAGTTCTTC
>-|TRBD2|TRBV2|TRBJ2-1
CASRRTVAGLTYNEQFF
TGTGCCAGCCGACGCACTGTAGCGGGACTCACCTACAATGAGCAGTTCTTC
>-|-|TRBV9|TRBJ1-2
CASSVGRHSNYGYTF
TGTGCCAGCAGCGTAGGACGACACAGCAACTATGGCTACACCTTC
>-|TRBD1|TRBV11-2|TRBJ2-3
CASSSLQGFVIDTQYF
TGTGCCAGCAGCTCGCTACAGGGGTTTGTTATAGATACGCAGTATTTT
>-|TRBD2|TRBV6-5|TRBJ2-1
CATGTSGINEQFF
TGTGCCACCGGGACTAGCGGGATCAATGAGCAGTTCTTC
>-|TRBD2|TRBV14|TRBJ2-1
CASSHRAGLSSYNEQFF
TGTGCCAGCAGCCATAGAGCGGGGCTAAGCTCCTACAATGAGCAGTTCTTC
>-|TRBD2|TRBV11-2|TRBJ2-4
CASSFTTGGLGKNIQYF
TGTGCCAGCAGCTTCACCACGGGAGGCCTTGGCAAAAACATTCAGTACTTC
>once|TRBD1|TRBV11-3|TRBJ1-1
CASSPGTGAEAFF
TGTGCCAGCAGCCCAGGGACAGGGGCTGAAGCTTTCTTT
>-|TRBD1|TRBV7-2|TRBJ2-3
CASSRDPGTGGKYF
TGTGCCAGCAGCCGAGACCCCGGGACAGGGGGCAAGTATTTT
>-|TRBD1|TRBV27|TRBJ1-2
CASSLSPRDRGYGYTF
TGTGCCAGCAGTTTATCCCCCCGGGACAGGGGTTATGGCTACACCTTC
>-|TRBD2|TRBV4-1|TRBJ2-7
CASSQDVASGRSYEQYF
TGCGCCAGCAGCCAAGATGTGGCTAGCGGGAGGAGCTACGAGCAGTACTTC
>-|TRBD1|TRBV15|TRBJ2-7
CATSISRGRVYEQYF
TGTGCCACCAGCATTTCCAGGGGGCGCGTCTACGAGCAGTACTTC
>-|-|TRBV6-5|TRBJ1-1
CASRARFGAEAFF
TGTGCCAGCAGAGCAAGGTTCGGCGCCGAAGCTTTCTTT
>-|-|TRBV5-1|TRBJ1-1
CASSLAWDTEAFF
TGCGCCAGCAGCTTGGCCTGGGACACTGAAGCTTTCTTT
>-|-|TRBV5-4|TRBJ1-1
CASSLGYEAFF
TGTGCCAGCAGCTTGGGTTATGAAGCTTTCTTT
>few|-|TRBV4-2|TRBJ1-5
CASSPGADNQPQHF
TGTGCCAGCAGCCCGGGCGCCGACAATCAGCCCCAGCATTTT
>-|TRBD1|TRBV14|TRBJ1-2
CASSPKTGLYGYTF
TGTGCCAGCAGCCCCAAGACAGGGTTATATGGCTACACCTTC
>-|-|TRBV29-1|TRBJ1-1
CSVGVRGSSLDTEAFF
TGCAGCGTTGGGGTTCGGGGGTCATCCCTTGACACTGAAGCTTTCTTT
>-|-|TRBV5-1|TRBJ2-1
CASSLDLAHYNEQFF
TGCGCCAGCAGCTTGGACCTAGCGCACTACAATGAGCAGTTCTTC
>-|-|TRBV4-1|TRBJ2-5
CASSQFSVGGETQYF
TGCGCCAGCAGCCAGTTCTCGGTAGGAGGGGAGACCCAGTACTTC
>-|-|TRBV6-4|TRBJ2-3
CASSDSSTTSTDTQYF
TGTGCCAGCAGTGACTCGTCCACAACTAGCACAGATACGCAGTATTTT
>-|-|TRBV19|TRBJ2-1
CASSIVLRDEQFF
TGTGCCAGTAGTATAGTTCTAAGGGATGAGCAGTTCTTC
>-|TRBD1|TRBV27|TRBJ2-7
CASSLTGYAYEQYF
TGTGCCAGCAGTTTGACAGGGTATGCCTACGAGCAGTACTTC
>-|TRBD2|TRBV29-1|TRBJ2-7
CSAHTGPGGEQYF
TGCAGCGCCCATACAGGCCCGGGGGGTGAGCAGTACTTC
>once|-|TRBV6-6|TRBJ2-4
CASSYSGDIQYF
TGTGCCAGCAGTTACTCGGGCGACATTCAGTACTTC
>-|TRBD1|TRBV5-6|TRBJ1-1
CASSLKIGGWENTEAFF
TGTGCCAGCAGCTTGAAGATAGGGGGCTGGGAGAACACTGAAGCTTTCTTT
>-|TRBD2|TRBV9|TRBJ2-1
CASSPESGRAFREQFF
TGTGCCAGCAGCCCCGAAAGCGGGAGGGCCTTCCGGGAGCAGTTCTTC
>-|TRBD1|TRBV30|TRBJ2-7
CAWSPTIRQGIGEQYF
TGTGCCTGGAGTCCCACAATCCGACAGGGTATTGGGGAGCAGTACTTC
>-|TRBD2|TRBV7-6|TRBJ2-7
CASSSTSGPSLYEQYF
TGTGCCAGCAGCTCTACTAGCGGCCCCTCACTCTACGAGCAGTACTTC
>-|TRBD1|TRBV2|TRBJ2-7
CASRGQVHEQYF
TGTGCCAGCAGGGGACAGGTCCACGAGCAGTACTTC
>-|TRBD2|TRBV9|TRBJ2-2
CASSPGVGSGRFIGELFF
TGTGCCAGCAGCCCAGGGGTAGGAAGCGGGAGGTTTATCGGGGAGCTGTTTTTT
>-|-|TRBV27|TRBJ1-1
CASSFYSTTEAFF
TGTGCCAGCAGTTTCTACAGTACCACTGAAGCTTTCTTT
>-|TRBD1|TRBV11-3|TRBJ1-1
CASSVRQGTEAFF
TGTGCCAGCAGCGTCAGACAGGGCACTGAAGCTTTCTTT
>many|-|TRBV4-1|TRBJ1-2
CASSQDPGNRVNGYTF
TGCGCCAGCAGCCAAGATCCAGGAAACAGGGTAAATGGCTACACCTTC